This record concerns one T cell receptor beta chain sequence. Its antigen is unidentified. Trimming shortened V by 0 bases and J by 5 bases, and 8 bases separated the two germline ends. The CDR3 covers 13 residues. Germline CDR1 KGHSH, CDR2 LQKENI. The sample is drawn from a study of beta chain features in type 1 diabetes. Expressed TCRB transcripts were sequenced after all isolated RNA was converted to cDNA. Produced via immunoSEQ multiplex PCR; TCRdb's table is partial and in-frame only. The data show a few hundred thousand clones, 30% seen once. Notes on the study in general: Insertions at VDJ junctions were less frequent in type 1 diabetes patients. These patients also deleted more nucleotides at the same junctions. PCR could preferentially amplify shorter templates, alike in patients and controls. Compared to healthy donors, patients appeared to have naive, central memory and Treg TCRB repertoires that were more alike.

Sorting of CD4+ naive, central memory, regulatory and stem cell-like memory cells was performed via CD45RO/CCR7/CD25/CD127/CD95/CD27. Sequencing was performed on naive CD4+ T cells from blood. The rearrangement links TRBV18 to TRBJ2-7; the D is unclear. The source is a man younger than 35 in good health. DNA for the CDR3: TGTGCCAGCTCACCACCCGTTCTCAACGAGCAGTACTTC. Protein sequence: CASSPPVLNEQYF.